The following is a T cell receptor (beta chain) sequence with its context. The sample is drawn from a study of blood T cell repertoires in COVID-19. Study information: The United States, Italy and Spain supplied acute and convalescent COVID-19 samples. PBMCs, B-cell-depleted T cells, or T cells were the source of the cDNA or gDNA that made up the material.

The table came from immunoSEQ multiplex PCR; TCRdb's copy has only in-frame clones and leaves some out. The sample records about 26,000 clones, roughly nine tenths being singletons. The CDR3 consists of 15 residues. Germline values: CDR1 LNHDA, CDR2 SQIVND (reference sequence). V shed 3 bases and J shed 2 bases, with 12 bases lying between them. The TCR sequence derives from a man between 65 and 80 years old with active COVID-19. The sequenced sample was peripheral blood. V usage is TRBV19 and J usage is TRBJ2-3; tentatively, D is TRBD1 (5 bases). CDR3 nucleotide sequence: TGTGCCAGTAGTATGCAGGGCCTCATCACAGATACGCAGTATTTT. Translated, it gives CASSMQGLITDTQYF.